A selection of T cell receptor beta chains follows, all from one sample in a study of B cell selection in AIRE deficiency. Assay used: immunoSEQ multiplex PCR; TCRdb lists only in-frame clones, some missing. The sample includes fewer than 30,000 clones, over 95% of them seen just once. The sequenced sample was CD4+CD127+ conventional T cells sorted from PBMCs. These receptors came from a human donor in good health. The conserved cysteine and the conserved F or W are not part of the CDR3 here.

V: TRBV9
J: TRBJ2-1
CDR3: ASSVDPGHLYNEQF

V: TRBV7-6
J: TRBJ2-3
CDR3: ASSLGQGGTDTQY

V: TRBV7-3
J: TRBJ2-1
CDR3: ASSLSGIRRGHEQF

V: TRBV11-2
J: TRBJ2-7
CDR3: ASSFARGHSYEQY

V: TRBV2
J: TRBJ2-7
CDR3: ASSEEGGESYEQY

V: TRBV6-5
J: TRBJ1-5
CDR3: ASSPGGNFDQPQH

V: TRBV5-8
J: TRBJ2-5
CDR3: ASSRTGGLETQY

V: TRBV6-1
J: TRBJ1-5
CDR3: ASSLFLTDQPQH

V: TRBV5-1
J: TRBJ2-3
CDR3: ASSLAEDTGPRTDTQY

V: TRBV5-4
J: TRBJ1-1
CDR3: ASSLVSAGKAF

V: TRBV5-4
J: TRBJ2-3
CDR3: ASSPNLGRASTDTQY

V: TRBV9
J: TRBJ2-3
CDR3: ASSMTPLTDTQY

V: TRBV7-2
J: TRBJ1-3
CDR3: ASSLGGPSSGNTIY

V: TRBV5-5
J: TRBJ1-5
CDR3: ASSQDWGQAGQPQH

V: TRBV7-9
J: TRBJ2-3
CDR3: ASSLGISGGADTQY

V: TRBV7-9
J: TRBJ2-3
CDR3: ASSLEPRDTQY

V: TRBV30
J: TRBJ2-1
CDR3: AWTKRDLFYNEQF

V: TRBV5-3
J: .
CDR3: ARTLLRSGGSSYYEQY

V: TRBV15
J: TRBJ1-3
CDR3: ATSRDPTGGNTIY

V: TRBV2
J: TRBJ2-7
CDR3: ASSGPGQGVEQY

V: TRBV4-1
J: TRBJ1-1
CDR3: ASSAYTGRQNTEAF

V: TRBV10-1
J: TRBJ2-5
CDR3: ASSDSGTSEFQY

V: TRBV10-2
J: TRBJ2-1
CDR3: ASSRLMDNEQF

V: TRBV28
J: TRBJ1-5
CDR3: ASSSPGVLSNQPQH

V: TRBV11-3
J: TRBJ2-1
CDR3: ASSAGQGAVNEQF

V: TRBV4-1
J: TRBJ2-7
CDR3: ASSQSDRTTYEQY

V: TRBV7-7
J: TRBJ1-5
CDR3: ASSLGPNQPQH

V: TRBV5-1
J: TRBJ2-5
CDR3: ASSLAWNRKETQY